Presented here are 17 T cell receptor beta chains from one specimen sequenced in a study of blood T cell repertoires in COVID-19. Clones were sequenced by immunoSEQ multiplex PCR, and TCRdb holds only the in-frame ones, with some missing. The table shows approximately 200,000 clones, with roughly 77% occurring only once. Sample: peripheral blood. The receptors stem from a woman aged 40 to 50 with COVID-19, enrolled during active disease.

The chain recombines TRBV9 with TRBJ2-5; TRBD1 aligns across 7 bases. Germline V gives CDR1 SGDLS, CDR2 YYNGEE. The CDR3 has 16 residues. V shed 3 bases, J shed 5 bases, and the junction held 13 bases outside the gene matches. The CDR3 sequence: CASSALGTAILETQYF. The CDR3 bases are TGTGCCAGCAGCGCCCTAGGGACAGCAATTTTGGAGACCCAGTACTTC.

The chain joins TRBV7-6 to TRBJ2-7, with D perhaps matching TRBD2 (7 bases). Trimming shortened V by 5 bases and J by 2 bases, and 13 bases separated the two germline ends. This CDR3 is built from 14 residues. CDR1 and CDR2 from the germline V gene are SGHVS and FNYEAQ. As DNA, the CDR3 is TGTGCCAGCAGCCCCCAGGGGAGGGCCTACGAGCAGTACTTC. This codes for CASSPQGRAYEQYF.

This chain joins TRBV27 and TRBJ1-5; D possibly corresponds to TRBD1 (6 bases). Germline CDR1 and CDR2: MNHEY and SMNVEV (reference sequence). This CDR3 has 17 residues. Between the trimmed V and J ends, which lost 2 bases and 4 bases, there was a span of 18 bases. CDR3 bases: TGTGCCAGCAGTTTAATCGGCGGGGGGGCTACTAATCAGCCCCAGCATTTT. Translation: CASSLIGGGATNQPQHF.

The gene calls are TRBV7-2 and TRBJ2-4, with TRBD2 matching over 14 bases. Germline V CDR1 and CDR2: SGHTA, FQGNSA. With 0 bases clipped from V and 1 base from J, the junction kept 14 bases outside the gene matches. This CDR3 spans 22 amino acids. The CDR3 here is CASSLAGTSGSSAKAAKNIQYF. The DNA for the CDR3 is TGTGCCAGCAGCTTAGCGGGGACTAGCGGGAGTTCCGCAAAGGCGGCCAAAAACATTCAGTACTTC.

The J gene is TRBJ2-1, the V gene TRBV5-4; possibly TRBD2 for D (7 bases). Germline values: CDR1 SGHNT, CDR2 YYREEE (reference sequence). This CDR3 is built from 15 residues. V was trimmed by 0 bases and J by 1 base, leaving 8 bases between them. This CDR3 reads CASSLEGGSYNEQFF. CDR3 DNA sequence: TGTGCCAGCAGCTTGGAGGGGGGGTCCTACAATGAGCAGTTCTTC.

The V gene is TRBV19, the J gene TRBJ1-3; D is uncertain. This CDR3 has 14 amino acids. The germline V gene has CDR1 LNHDA and CDR2 SQIVND (reference sequence). The germline V and J ends were trimmed by 4 bases and 1 base, with 8 bases remaining between them. The CDR3 loop is CASSSLESGNTIYF. CDR3 nucleotide sequence: TGTGCCAGTAGTAGCCTGGAGTCTGGAAACACCATATATTTT.

The chain carries TRBV9 and TRBJ1-1; D perhaps matches TRBD1 (5 bases). The CDR3 is made up of 15 amino acids. Germline V lookup: CDR1 SGDLS, CDR2 YYNGEE. The ends were cut back, 0 bases at V and 2 bases at J, with 11 bases in the middle. CDR3 in DNA: TGTGCCAGCAGCGTAGGGGGCAGGGCAAACACTGAAGCTTTCTTT. Translation: CASSVGGRANTEAFF.

This clone has a single count. The rearrangement uses TRBV5-1 and TRBJ1-2, with D hard to call. From germline, CDR1 is SGHRS and CDR2 YFSETQ. The V and J ends lost 2 bases and 0 bases respectively, with 14 bases between them. The CDR3 runs 16 residues. CDR3 bases: TGCGCCAGCAGCTTTTCCCGCGACACAGCTAACTATGGCTACACCTTC. Protein sequence: CASSFSRDTANYGYTF.

This clone was picked up a small number of times. CDR3 region: CASSQEDIYLFGSEAFF. The CDR3 DNA sequence: TGTGCCAGCAGCCAAGAGGACATTTATCTGTTTGGCAGTGAAGCTTTCTTT. The J gene is TRBJ1-1, the V gene TRBV3-1 (or the pseudogene TRBV3-2), with a tentative D call TRBD1 (5 bases). Germline V CDR1 and CDR2: LGHDT, YNNKEL (reference sequence). Trimming removed 0 bases at V and 7 bases at J, with 21 bases between. The length of the CDR3 is 17 residues.

This rearrangement joins TRBV6-2 or TRBV6-3 to TRBJ2-5; possibly TRBD1 for D (5 bases). The CDR3 runs to 14 residues. Deletions cut 5 bases from V and 2 bases from J, with 12 bases between. Germline V gives CDR1 MNHEY, CDR2 SVGEGT. The CDR3 region is CASSKEKGQETQYF. The CDR3 DNA reads TGTGCCAGCAGTAAAGAGAAGGGGCAAGAGACCCAGTACTTC.

The count of this clone is one. V gene TRBV18 combines with J gene TRBJ1-2; no firm D call. The CDR3 extends over 16 amino acids. Trimming left V 4 bases short and J 0 bases short, with 15 bases between. In germline, CDR1 is KGHSH, CDR2 LQKENI. CDR3: CASSLSPELANYGYTF. The CDR3, as DNA: TGTGCCAGCTCACTTAGCCCGGAATTAGCTAACTATGGCTACACCTTC.

This chain connects TRBV5-6 to TRBJ1-6, with TRBD1 as a possible D gene (6 bases). The CDR3 is 15 amino acids. V was trimmed by 0 bases and J by 7 bases, leaving 11 bases between them. Germline CDR1 SGHDT, CDR2 YYEEEE. CDR3 sequence (DNA): TGTGCCAGCAGCTTGGGGACAGTCGGGAATTCACCCCTCCACTTT. Protein: CASSLGTVGNSPLHF. The variable domain in full, completed from reference TRBV5-6 and TRBJ1-6, reads DAGVTQSPTHLIKTRGQQVTLRCSPKSGHDTVSWYQQALGQGPQFIFQYYEEEERQRGNFPDRFSGHQFPNYSSELNVNALLLGDSALYLCASSLGTVGNSPLHFGNGTRLTVT.

The chain recombines TRBV6-2 or TRBV6-3 with TRBJ1-1, with D possibly being TRBD1 (6 bases). CDR1 and CDR2 (germline): MNHEY, SVGEGT. The CDR3 has 16 residues. The V end was cut by 2 bases, the J end by 1 base, with 14 bases between. For the CDR3, the DNA is TGTGCCAGCAGTTACACCCCAGGGGTTACGAACACTGAAGCTTTCTTT. This sequence encodes CASSYTPGVTNTEAFF.

The table lists this clone with a count of one. This sequence joins TRBV5-6 and TRBJ2-2; 10 nucleotides agree with TRBD2. Germline-derived CDR1 and CDR2 are SGHDT and YYEEEE. V gave up 6 bases and J gave up 6 bases; unmatched junction bases: 8. The CDR3 totals 15 residues. This CDR3 is CASTTLAGVPGELFF. CDR3 nucleotide sequence: TGTGCCAGCACCACCCTAGCGGGAGTCCCCGGGGAGCTGTTTTTT.

This clone was detected once. V usage is TRBV5-1 and J usage is TRBJ2-7, with 10 bases matching TRBD2. This CDR3 has 15 residues. CDR1 is SGHRS and CDR2 is YFSETQ in the germline V gene. After removal of 2 bases from V and 0 bases from J, the junction contained 2 bases not matched to a gene. CDR3 nucleotides: TGCGCCAGCAGCTTACTAGCGGGGTCCTCCTACGAGCAGTACTTC. Protein product: CASSLLAGSSYEQYF. The variable domain in full, with the rest retrieved from reference TRBV5-1 and TRBJ2-7, is KAGVTQTPRYLIKTRGQQVTLSCSPISGHRSVSWYQQTPGQGLQFLFEYFSETQRNKGNFPGRFSGRQFSNSRSEMNVSTLELGDSALYLCASSLLAGSSYEQYFGPGTRLTVT.

There are many counts of this clone. The genes are TRBV30 and TRBJ1-3; possible D gene TRBD1, 6 bases. The CDR3 runs 15 residues. The V and J ends lost 2 bases and 0 bases respectively, with 11 bases between them. CDR1 is GTSNPN, CDR2 SVGIG, per germline (reference sequence). The CDR3 spells CAWSRWGHSGNTIYF. CDR3 nucleotides: TGTGCCTGGAGTCGGTGGGGACACTCTGGAAACACCATATATTTT.

CDR3 loop: CASSTPSGGYNEQFF. CDR3 bases: TGCGCCAGCAGCACCCCGAGCGGGGGGTACAATGAGCAGTTCTTC. This chain connects TRBV5-1 to TRBJ2-1, with TRBD2 matching over 9 bases. With V trimmed by 4 bases and J by 4 bases, 6 bases remained unmatched. Germline V CDR1 and CDR2: SGHRS, YFSETQ. This CDR3 contains 15 residues.